This TCR beta chain was obtained from a study of metastatic and nonmetastatic thyroid tumors. For the study at large: Blood and tumor or nodule tissue repertoires from malignant and benign thyroid patients were compared.

As processed by the authors: Using the CDR3 differences seen across clinicopathological groups, the authors built a distant-metastasis classifier for papillary thyroid cancer, which was meant to discriminate distant-metastatic patients. TCRdb re-called the PCR reads via MiXCR. TCRdb's processing, not the study's, gives the V and J calls here. The table has 15,000 to 20,000 clones, about 31% seen once. Only a few counts were recorded for this clone. Its antigen is not identified. The CDR3 loop spans 12 amino acids. V was pared by 1 base and J by 11 bases, with 9 bases between. Germline V lookup: CDR1 SGHVS, CDR2 FQNEAQ. No treatment of any kind had been given to any patient before thyroid surgery. Study-level results: In blood and tumor, TCR beta diversity was reportedly significantly higher in malignant thyroid tumors than in benign nodules.

The clonotype originates from a male donor with papillary thyroid cancer or a benign thyroid nodule (not recorded which). Some clones in this sample may be carry-over from other donors' samples. V usage is TRBV7-8 and J usage is TRBJ2-1, with D unresolved. The sample comprised tumor tissue. The CDR3 loop is CASSLEEEKQFF. CDR3 bases: TGTGCCAGCAGCTTAGAAGAGGAGAAGCAGTTCTTC.